The 14 T cell receptor beta chains presented below share a single source sample, sequenced in a study of cytomegalovirus exposure and HLA in healthy donors. In the PCR, 60 Vbeta and 13 Jbeta primers were used. Assay: immunoSEQ multiplex PCR; the TCRdb copy retains only in-frame clones and omits some. The table lists under 150,000 clones, 70% to 85% of them singletons. Sequences were obtained from PBMCs. These receptors all come from a male donor in good health and CMV-seronegative.

The chain uses TRBV14 and TRBJ1-1; tentative D call: TRBD1 (6 bases). This CDR3 contains 15 residues. Trimming removed 2 bases at V and 10 bases at J, with 20 bases between. Germline V lookup: CDR1 SGHDN, CDR2 FVKESK. The CDR3 sequence: CASSQQDVGHPGAFF. The CDR3 coding sequence is TGTGCCAGCAGCCAACAAGATGTGGGACACCCCGGAGCTTTCTTT. Filled out from reference TRBV14 and TRBJ1-1, the complete variable domain reads EAGVTQFPSHSVIEKGQTVTLRCDPISGHDNLYWYRRVMGKEIKFLLHFVKESKQDESGMPNNRFLAERTGGTYSTLKVQPAELEDSGVYFCASSQQDVGHPGAFFGQGTRLTVV.

The chain carries TRBV5-6 and TRBJ1-1; D not certain. The germline V gene has CDR1 SGHDT and CDR2 YYEEEE. The CDR3 totals 16 residues. The ends were cut back, 4 bases at V and 2 bases at J, with 18 bases in the middle. The CDR3 is CASSRDPTARNTEAFF. The CDR3 region has the DNA TGTGCCAGCAGCCGAGATCCTACCGCAAGAAACACTGAAGCTTTCTTT.

This rearrangement joins TRBV2 to TRBJ2-1; no clear D. V lost 3 bases and J lost 0, with 9 bases in between. The CDR3 extends over 15 amino acids. CDR1 and CDR2 from the germline V gene are SNHLY and FYNNEI. The CDR3 protein is CASSDYPSSYNEQFF. The DNA of the CDR3 is TGTGCCAGCAGTGACTATCCAAGCTCCTACAATGAGCAGTTCTTC.

This clone showed up just once. The V gene is TRBV19, the J gene TRBJ1-1; D unclear. V dropped 2 bases and J dropped 4 bases, with 8 bases sitting between them. Per germline, CDR1 LNHDA and CDR2 SQIVND (reference sequence). The length of the CDR3 is 13 residues. The CDR3 DNA is TGTGCCAGTAGTATAAATATTCCCACTGAAGCTTTCTTT. Translation: CASSINIPTEAFF.

V usage is TRBV7-3 and J usage is TRBJ2-1, with TRBD1 identical over 7 bases. Germline assignment: CDR1 SGHTA and CDR2 FQGTGA. J was trimmed by 2 bases and V by 5 bases; bases with no gene match: 6. The CDR3 contains 15 residues. This CDR3 is CASSRRQGAYNEQFF. The CDR3 bases are TGTGCCAGCAGCCGTAGACAGGGTGCCTACAATGAGCAGTTCTTC.

This chain links TRBV28 with TRBJ1-2; 8 nucleotides line up with TRBD1. The CDR3 sequence is 14 residues long. Germline-derived CDR1 and CDR2 are MDHEN and SYDVKM. The V and J ends lost 4 bases and 4 bases, in that order; junction bases with no gene match: 5. As DNA, the CDR3 is TGTGCCAGCAGTTCCCGACAGGGGAGCTATGGCTACACCTTC. Amino acid sequence: CASSSRQGSYGYTF.

The CDR3 DNA is TGTGCCAGCAGCATTTCTGGGGCCAACGTCCTGACTTTC. Protein sequence: CASSISGANVLTF. The chain carries TRBV27 and TRBJ2-6, with D unresolved. CDR3 length equals 13 residues. Germline V gives CDR1 MNHEY, CDR2 SMNVEV (reference sequence). Trimming removed 6 bases at V and 1 base at J, with 4 bases between.

The DNA for the CDR3 is TGTGCCAGTAGTATCGGGGCCTACAATGAGCAGTTCTTC. As protein: CASSIGAYNEQFF. The chain carries TRBV19 and TRBJ2-1, with a weak D call TRBD2 (5 bases). The V gene lost 3 bases and the J gene lost 2 bases, with 5 bases spanning the gap. The CDR3 spans 13 residues. Germline V lookup: CDR1 LNHDA, CDR2 SQIVND (reference sequence).

The chain recombines TRBV19 with TRBJ2-1; D may be TRBD2 (6 bases). The CDR3 covers 13 residues. The V end lost 8 bases, the J end lost 2 bases, and 10 bases lay between the germline ends. Germline CDR1 and CDR2: LNHDA and SQIVND (reference sequence). CDR3 in DNA: TGTGCCAGTTTTAGCGGCGCCTACAATGAGCAGTTCTTC. This sequence encodes CASFSGAYNEQFF.

This chain's CDR3 is CASSLGEGEISNQPQHF. CDR3 bases: TGTGCCAGCAGCTTAGGAGAGGGGGAGATTAGCAATCAGCCCCAGCATTTT. V and J are TRBV11-2 and TRBJ1-5; perhaps TRBD1 as D (6 bases). Per germline, CDR1 SGHAT and CDR2 FQNNGV. V lost 1 base and J 0 bases, leaving 13 bases between the germline ends. The CDR3 length is 17 residues.

The chain recombines TRBV9 with TRBJ2-5; 11 bases agree with TRBD2. Germline V lookup: CDR1 SGDLS, CDR2 YYNGEE. The CDR3 loop spans 17 amino acids. Trimming at V came to 0 bases and at J to 2 bases, leaving 6 bases not matched to a gene. CDR3 in amino acids: CASSVGPGTSGQETQYF. DNA for the CDR3: TGTGCCAGCAGCGTAGGTCCCGGGACTAGCGGACAAGAGACCCAGTACTTC.

V is TRBV6-4 and J is TRBJ1-2; D unclear. The length of the CDR3 is 14 residues. Germline lookup yields CDR1 MRHNA and CDR2 SNTAGT. V lost 3 bases and J 5 bases, leaving 13 bases between the germline ends. CDR3 DNA: TGTGCCAGCAGTGAGTCCGGAGATAGTTATGGCTACACCTTC. This codes for CASSESGDSYGYTF.

This chain joins TRBV12-5 and TRBJ1-2; the match to TRBD1 covers 9 bases. The germline gives CDR1 LGHNT, CDR2 FRNRAP. After removal of 7 bases from V and 8 bases from J, the junction contained 5 bases not matched to a gene. The CDR3 is 12 amino acids. For the CDR3, the DNA is TGTGCTAGTGCCGGGACAGGGAACGGCTACACCTTC. Protein: CASAGTGNGYTF.

The chain is built from TRBV27 and TRBJ2-3, with 10 bases fitting TRBD1. J gave up 0 bases and V 4 bases, and 4 bases lay outside the gene matches. Germline V gene lookup returns CDR1 MNHEY and CDR2 SMNVEV (reference sequence). The CDR3 is 16 residues long. The CDR3 bases are TGTGCCAGCAGTTCAGGGACAGGGGCTAGCACAGATACGCAGTATTTT. Translating gives CASSSGTGASTDTQYF.